These T cell receptor beta chains were read from a single sample in a study of CD8 T cells in ankylosing spondylitis. TCRdb independently ran MiXCR on the 5' RACE reads; one entry per CDR3 protein. The sample has over 400,000 distinct CDR3 sequences; roughly 26% are singletons. Sequences were obtained from blood, either unsorted or a sorted T cell fraction (not recorded which). The receptors originated from a male donor with ankylosing spondylitis. Both conserved end residues are part of each CDR3.

v_call	j_call	cdr3_aa
TRBV6-1	TRBJ2-1	CASNPDRGTYNEQFF
TRBV4-1	TRBJ2-1	CASSQGLSSSYNEQFF
TRBV11-3	TRBJ2-5	CASSLEWAAETQYF
TRBV20-1	TRBJ1-2	CSARDTGERYTF
TRBV9	TRBJ1-2	CASSARSSNYGYTF
TRBV9	TRBJ2-5	CASSVLAGETQYF
TRBV7-9	TRBJ1-5	CASSLYTTQPQHF
TRBV20-1	TRBJ1-5	CSASYRDKLGQPQHF
TRBV3-1	TRBJ1-2	CASSRATGSYGYTF
TRBV5-1	TRBJ2-2	CASSLTSGRGTGELFF
TRBV3-1	TRBJ1-3	CASSLEGFSGNTIYF